One sample yielded the 4 T cell receptor beta chains listed below, sequenced in a study of cytomegalovirus exposure and HLA in healthy donors. 60 Vbeta and 13 Jbeta primers were used in PCR. The data were produced by immunoSEQ multiplex PCR, yet TCRdb's version contains in-frame clones alone and is incomplete. The table includes some 150,000 clones, 79% detected once. Sample: PBMCs. The source is a middle-aged man in good health and CMV-seropositive.

The chain uses TRBV19 and TRBJ2-1, with 10 bases lining up with TRBD2. Unmatched junction bases numbered 6, after V lost 9 bases and J lost 7 bases. CDR1 LNHDA and CDR2 SQIVND come from the germline V gene (reference sequence). This CDR3 region has 13 residues. Here the CDR3 DNA reads TGTGCCAGCACCGAAGCGGGAGGGAATGAGCAGTTCTTC. Its protein is CASTEAGGNEQFF. Supplemented by reference TRBV19 and TRBJ2-1, the full variable domain reads DGGITQSPKYLFRKEGQNVTLSCEQNLNHDAMYWYRQDPGQGLRLIYYSQIVNDFQKGDIAEGYSVSREKKESFPLTVTSAQKNPTAFYLCASTEAGGNEQFFGPGTRLTVL.

V is TRBV21-1 and J is TRBJ2-1; the table's D call, TRBD2, was not checked against the DNA. TRBV21-1 is deemed a pseudogene. The CDR3 has 16 residues. Written as DNA, the CDR3 is TGTGCCAGCAGCAAACCACTAGCGGGGGTCTACAATGAGCAGTTCTTC. This translates into CASSKPLAGVYNEQFF.

The chain couples TRBV28 to TRBJ2-7; no clear D gene. CDR1 is MDHEN, CDR2 SYDVKM, per germline. This CDR3 contains 15 residues. Deletions cut 3 bases from V and 3 bases from J, with 15 bases between. This chain's CDR3 is CASSFLYQRIYEQYF. The CDR3 bases are TGTGCCAGCAGTTTTCTGTACCAGCGAATCTACGAGCAGTACTTC.

The chain links TRBV6-1 to TRBJ2-3; D might be TRBD2 (5 bases). CDR1 is MNHNS and CDR2 is SASEGT in the germline V gene. The length of the CDR3 is 13 residues. V lost 2 bases and J lost 5, with 8 bases in between. CDR3 in DNA: TGTGCCAGCAGTGAATGGGCGGGAGATACGCAGTATTTT. It encodes CASSEWAGDTQYF.